This T cell receptor beta chain was captured in a study of cytomegalovirus exposure and HLA in healthy donors. Those who donated were healthy bone marrow donors. CDR3 size: 15 residues. Looked up from germline, CDR1 is SEHNR and CDR2 is FQNEAQ (reference sequence). V lost 0 bases, J lost 6 bases, and 3 bases stayed unmatched. 13 Jbeta primers and 60 Vbeta primers were used for the PCR. Clones were read by immunoSEQ multiplex PCR, and TCRdb kept only the in-frame ones, dropping some. The table records 160,000 or so clones, around 74% of them present only once. This receptor was identified in a female donor in good health and CMV-seronegative. The chain is built from TRBV7-9 and TRBJ2-1; 9 bases match TRBD2. Sequences were obtained from PBMCs. CDR3 bases: TGTGCCAGCAGCTTAGCTGGACTAGCGTCCAATGAGCAGTTCTTC. This codes for CASSLAGLASNEQFF.